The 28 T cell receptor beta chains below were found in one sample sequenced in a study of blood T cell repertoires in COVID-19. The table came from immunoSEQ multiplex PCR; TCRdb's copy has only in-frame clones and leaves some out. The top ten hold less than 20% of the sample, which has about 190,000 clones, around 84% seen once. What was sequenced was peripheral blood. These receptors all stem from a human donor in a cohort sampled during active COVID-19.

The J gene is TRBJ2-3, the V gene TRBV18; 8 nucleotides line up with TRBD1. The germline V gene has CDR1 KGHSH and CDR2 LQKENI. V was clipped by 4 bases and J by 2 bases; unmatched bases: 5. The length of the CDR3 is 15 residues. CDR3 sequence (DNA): TGTGCCAGCTCACACCGGGACAGGATCACAGATACGCAGTATTTT. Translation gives CASSHRDRITDTQYF.

The CDR3 reads CASSLGIGGYGYTF. In nucleotides, the CDR3 is TGTGCCAGCAGCTTAGGGATAGGGGGCTATGGCTACACCTTC. V gene TRBV7-9 combines with J gene TRBJ1-2; tentative D call: TRBD1 (6 bases). V was pared by 1 base and J by 4 bases, with 10 bases between. CDR3 length: 14 amino acids. Germline lookup yields CDR1 SEHNR and CDR2 FQNEAQ (reference sequence).

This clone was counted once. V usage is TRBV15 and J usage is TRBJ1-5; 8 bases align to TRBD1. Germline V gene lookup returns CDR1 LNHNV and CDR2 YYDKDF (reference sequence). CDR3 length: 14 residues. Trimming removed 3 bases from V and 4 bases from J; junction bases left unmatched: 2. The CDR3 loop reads CATSRGQANQPQHF. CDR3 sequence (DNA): TGTGCCACCAGCAGGGGACAGGCTAATCAGCCCCAGCATTTT.

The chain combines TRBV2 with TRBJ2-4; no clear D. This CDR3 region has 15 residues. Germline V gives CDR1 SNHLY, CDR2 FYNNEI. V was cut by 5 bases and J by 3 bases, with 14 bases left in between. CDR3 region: CASSPGYLGKNIQYF. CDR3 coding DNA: TGTGCCAGCAGTCCAGGATATCTCGGCAAAAACATTCAGTACTTC.

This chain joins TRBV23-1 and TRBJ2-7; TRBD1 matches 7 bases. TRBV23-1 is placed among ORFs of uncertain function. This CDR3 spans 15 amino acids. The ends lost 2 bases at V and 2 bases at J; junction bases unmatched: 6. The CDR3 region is CASSQRQGEAYEQYV. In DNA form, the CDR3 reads TGCGCCAGCAGTCAACGACAGGGTGAGGCCTACGAGCAGTACGTC.

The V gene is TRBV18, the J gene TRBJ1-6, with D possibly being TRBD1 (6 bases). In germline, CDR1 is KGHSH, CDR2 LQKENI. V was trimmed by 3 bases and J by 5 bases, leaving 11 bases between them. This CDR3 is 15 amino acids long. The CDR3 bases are TGTGCCAGCTCACCCTTACAGGGAGATAATTCACCCCTCCACTTT. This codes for CASSPLQGDNSPLHF.

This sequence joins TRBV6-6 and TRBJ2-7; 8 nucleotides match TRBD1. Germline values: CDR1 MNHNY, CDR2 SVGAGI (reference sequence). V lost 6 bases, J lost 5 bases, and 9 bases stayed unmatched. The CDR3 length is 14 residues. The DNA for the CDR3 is TGTGCCAGCAGGCCCAGAGGACAGGGTGACGAGCAGTACGTC. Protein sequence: CASRPRGQGDEQYV.

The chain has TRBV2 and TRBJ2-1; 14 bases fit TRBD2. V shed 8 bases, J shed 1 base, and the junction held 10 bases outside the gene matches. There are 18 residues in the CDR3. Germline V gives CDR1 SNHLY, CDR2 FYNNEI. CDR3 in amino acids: CASAGLAGGLGSYNEQFF. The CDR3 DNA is TGTGCCAGCGCCGGACTAGCGGGGGGCCTAGGGTCCTACAATGAGCAGTTCTTC.

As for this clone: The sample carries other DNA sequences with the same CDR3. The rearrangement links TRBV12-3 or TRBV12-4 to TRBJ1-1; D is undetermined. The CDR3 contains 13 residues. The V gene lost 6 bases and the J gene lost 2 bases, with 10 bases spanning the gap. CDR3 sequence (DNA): TGTGCCAGCAGCCAAGGAGTAAACACTGAAGCTTTCTTT. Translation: CASSQGVNTEAFF.

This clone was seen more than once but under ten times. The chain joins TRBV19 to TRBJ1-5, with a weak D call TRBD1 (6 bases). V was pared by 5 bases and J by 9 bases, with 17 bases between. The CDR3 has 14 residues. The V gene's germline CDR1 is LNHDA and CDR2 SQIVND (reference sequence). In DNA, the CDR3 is TGTGCCAGTAGTCCACTCTCCAGGGGCCGGCCCCAGCATTTT. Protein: CASSPLSRGRPQHF.

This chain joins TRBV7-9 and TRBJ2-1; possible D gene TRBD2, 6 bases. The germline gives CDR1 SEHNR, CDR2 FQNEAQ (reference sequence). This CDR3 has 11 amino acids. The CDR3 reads CASGGADEQFF. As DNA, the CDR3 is TGTGCTAGCGGTGGGGCCGATGAGCAGTTCTTC.

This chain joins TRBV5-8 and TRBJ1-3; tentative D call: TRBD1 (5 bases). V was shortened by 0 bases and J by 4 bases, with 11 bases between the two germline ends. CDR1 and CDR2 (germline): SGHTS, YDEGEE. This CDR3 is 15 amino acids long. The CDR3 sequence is CASSLGAGPGNTIYF. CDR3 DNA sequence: TGTGCCAGCAGCTTGGGTGCGGGGCCGGGAAACACCATATATTTT.

As DNA, the CDR3 is TGTGCCAGGAGCCGCTCCCTTTCTGGGGCCAACGTCCTGACTTTC. Translation gives CARSRSLSGANVLTF. The chain joins TRBV6-5 to TRBJ2-6; unclear D gene. Trimming left V 9 bases short and J 1 base short, with 13 bases between. Germline V lookup: CDR1 MNHEY, CDR2 SVGAGI. The CDR3 length is 15 residues.

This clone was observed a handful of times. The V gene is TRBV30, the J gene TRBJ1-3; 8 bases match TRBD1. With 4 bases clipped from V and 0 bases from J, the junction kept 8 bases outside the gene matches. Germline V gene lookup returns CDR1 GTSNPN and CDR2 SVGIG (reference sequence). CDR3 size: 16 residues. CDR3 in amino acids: CAWTTTGVISGNTIYF. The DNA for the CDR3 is TGTGCCTGGACAACGACAGGGGTCATCTCTGGAAACACCATATATTTT. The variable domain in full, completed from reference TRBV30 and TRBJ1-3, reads SQTIHQWPATLVQPVGSPLSLECTVEGTSNPNLYWYRQAAGRGLQLLFYSVGIGQISSEVPQNLSASRPQDRQFILSSKKLLLSDSGFYLCAWTTTGVISGNTIYFGEGSWLTVV.

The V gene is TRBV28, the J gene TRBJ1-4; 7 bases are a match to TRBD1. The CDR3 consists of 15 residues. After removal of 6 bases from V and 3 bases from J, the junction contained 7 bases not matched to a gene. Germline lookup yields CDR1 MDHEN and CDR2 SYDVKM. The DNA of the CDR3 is TGTGCCAGCAGACTGACAGGGCGCTCTAATGAAAAACTGTTTTTT. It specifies CASRLTGRSNEKLFF.

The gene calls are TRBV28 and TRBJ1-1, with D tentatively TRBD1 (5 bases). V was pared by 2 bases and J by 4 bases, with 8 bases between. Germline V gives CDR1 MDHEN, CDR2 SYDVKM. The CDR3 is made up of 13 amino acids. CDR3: CASSLQGPTEAFF. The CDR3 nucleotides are TGTGCCAGCAGTTTACAGGGCCCCACTGAAGCTTTCTTT.

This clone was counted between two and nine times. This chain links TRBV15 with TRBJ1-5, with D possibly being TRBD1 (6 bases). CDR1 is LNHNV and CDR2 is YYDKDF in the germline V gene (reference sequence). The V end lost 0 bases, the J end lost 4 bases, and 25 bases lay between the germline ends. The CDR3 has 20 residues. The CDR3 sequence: CATSRDRILYGGDSNQPQHF. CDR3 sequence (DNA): TGTGCCACCAGCAGAGATCGAATTCTTTATGGGGGCGATTCTAATCAGCCCCAGCATTTT.

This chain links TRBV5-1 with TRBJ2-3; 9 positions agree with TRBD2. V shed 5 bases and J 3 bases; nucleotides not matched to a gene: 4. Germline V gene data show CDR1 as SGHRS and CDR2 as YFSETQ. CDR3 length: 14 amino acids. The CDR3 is CASRRGGGTDTQYF. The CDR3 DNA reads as TGCGCCAGCAGGCGGGGGGGCGGAACAGATACGCAGTATTTT.

CDR3 amino acids: CASSLQPSSTGELFF. CDR3 in DNA: TGTGCCAGTTCGCTACAGCCATCGAGCACCGGGGAGCTGTTTTTT. The gene calls are TRBV2 and TRBJ2-2; no clear D gene. Germline-derived CDR1 and CDR2 are SNHLY and FYNNEI. Trimming shortened V by 9 bases and J by 4 bases, and 18 bases separated the two germline ends. This CDR3 is built from 15 residues.

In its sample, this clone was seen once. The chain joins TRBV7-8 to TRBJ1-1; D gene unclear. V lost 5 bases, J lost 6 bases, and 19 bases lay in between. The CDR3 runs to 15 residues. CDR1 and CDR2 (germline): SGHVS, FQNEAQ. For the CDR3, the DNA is TGTGCCAGCAGCCCACGACACGGGATTATCTCTGAAGCTTTCTTT. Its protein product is CASSPRHGIISEAFF.

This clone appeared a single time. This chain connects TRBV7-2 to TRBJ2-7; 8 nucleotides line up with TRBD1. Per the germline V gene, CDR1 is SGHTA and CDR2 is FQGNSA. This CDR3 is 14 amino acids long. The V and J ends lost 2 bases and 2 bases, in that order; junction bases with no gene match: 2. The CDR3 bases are TGTGCCAGCAGCTTAAACAGGGGGGCCTACGAGCAGTACTTC. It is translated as CASSLNRGAYEQYF. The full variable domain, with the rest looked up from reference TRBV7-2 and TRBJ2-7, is GAGVSQSPSNKVTEKGKDVELRCDPISGHTALYWYRQSLGQGLEFLIYFQGNSAPDKSGLPSDRFSAERTGGSVSTLTIQRTQQEDSAVYLCASSLNRGAYEQYFGPGTRLTVT.

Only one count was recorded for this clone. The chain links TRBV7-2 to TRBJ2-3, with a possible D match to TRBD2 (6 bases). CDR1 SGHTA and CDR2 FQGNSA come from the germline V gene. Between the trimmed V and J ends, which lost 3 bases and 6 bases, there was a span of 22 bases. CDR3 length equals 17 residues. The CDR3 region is CASSLQISTSSADTQYF. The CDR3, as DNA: TGTGCCAGCAGCTTGCAGATCTCGACTAGTTCCGCCGATACGCAGTATTTT.

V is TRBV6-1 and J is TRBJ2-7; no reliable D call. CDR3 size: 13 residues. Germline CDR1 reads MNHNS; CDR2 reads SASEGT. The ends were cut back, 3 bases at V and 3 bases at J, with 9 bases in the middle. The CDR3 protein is CASSEPGRYEQYF. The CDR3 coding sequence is TGTGCCAGCAGTGAGCCGGGTCGCTACGAGCAGTACTTC.

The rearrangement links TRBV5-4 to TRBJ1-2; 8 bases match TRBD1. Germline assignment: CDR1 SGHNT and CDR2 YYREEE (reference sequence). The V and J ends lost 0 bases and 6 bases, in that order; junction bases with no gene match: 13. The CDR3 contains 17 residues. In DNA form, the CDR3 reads TGTGCCAGCAGCTTGGCCTGGCAGGGGGCCCAGTCACATGGCTACACCTTC. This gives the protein CASSLAWQGAQSHGYTF.

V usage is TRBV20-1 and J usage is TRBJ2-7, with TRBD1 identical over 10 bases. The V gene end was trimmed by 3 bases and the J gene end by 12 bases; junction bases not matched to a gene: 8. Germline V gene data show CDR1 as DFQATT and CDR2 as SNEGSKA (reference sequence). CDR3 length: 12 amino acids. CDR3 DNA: TGCAGTGCTAGTTCCGACAGGGGGCGGCGGTACGTC. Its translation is CSASSDRGRRYV.

CDR3 nucleotide sequence: TGTGCCAGCAGTGGGACACAGAACACTGAAGCTTTCTTT. Translation gives CASSGTQNTEAFF. The chain joins TRBV2 to TRBJ1-1, with D perhaps matching TRBD1 (5 bases). The CDR3 is 13 amino acids. V lost 4 bases and J 1 base, leaving 7 bases between the germline ends. Germline V CDR1 and CDR2: SNHLY, FYNNEI.

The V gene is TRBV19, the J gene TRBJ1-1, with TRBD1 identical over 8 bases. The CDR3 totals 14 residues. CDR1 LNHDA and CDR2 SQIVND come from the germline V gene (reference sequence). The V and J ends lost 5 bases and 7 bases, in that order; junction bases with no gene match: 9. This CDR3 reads CASSLRDRRSEAFF. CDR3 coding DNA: TGTGCCAGTAGTCTCCGGGACAGGAGAAGTGAAGCTTTCTTT. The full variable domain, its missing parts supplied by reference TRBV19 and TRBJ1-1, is DGGITQSPKYLFRKEGQNVTLSCEQNLNHDAMYWYRQDPGQGLRLIYYSQIVNDFQKGDIAEGYSVSREKKESFPLTVTSAQKNPTAFYLCASSLRDRRSEAFFGQGTRLTVV.

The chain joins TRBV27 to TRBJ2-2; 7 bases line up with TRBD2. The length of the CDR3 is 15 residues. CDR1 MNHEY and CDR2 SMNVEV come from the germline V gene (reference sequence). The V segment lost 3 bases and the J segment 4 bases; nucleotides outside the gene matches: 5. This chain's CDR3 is CASSFRLAGTGELFF. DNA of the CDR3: TGTGCCAGCAGTTTTAGACTAGCTGGCACCGGGGAGCTGTTTTTT.